The 5 T cell receptor beta chains below all came from one sample that was sequenced in a study of blood T cell repertoires in COVID-19. Libraries were prepared by immunoSEQ multiplex PCR; TCRdb keeps only in-frame clonotypes and omits some of them. Of tens of thousands of clones listed, almost 85% were seen once; the top ten hold roughly 2.9%. The sample taken for sequencing was peripheral blood. The receptors shown here come from a middle-aged man with acute or convalescent COVID-19.

V gene TRBV25-1 combines with J gene TRBJ1-2; no definite D call. With 3 bases removed from V and 6 bases from J, the gap between germline ends came to 11 bases. The CDR3 is made up of 13 amino acids. Per the germline V gene, CDR1 is MGHDK and CDR2 is SYGVNS. CDR3 sequence reads: CASSDWGGNGYTF. In DNA, the CDR3 is TGTGCCAGCAGTGACTGGGGAGGGAATGGCTACACCTTC.

The chain recombines TRBV29-1 with TRBJ1-3; D is unresolved. Germline CDR1 and CDR2: SQVTM and ANQGSEA. With 4 bases removed from V and 1 base from J, the gap between germline ends came to 8 bases. CDR3 length equals 13 residues. The CDR3 DNA is TGCAGCGTTGGCGCGGGGTCTGGAAACACCATATATTTT. Residues: CSVGAGSGNTIYF.

The chain links TRBV5-1 to TRBJ1-2; 10 bases are shared with TRBD1. V gave up 5 bases and J gave up 7 bases; unmatched junction bases: 8. Per the germline V gene, CDR1 is SGHRS and CDR2 is YFSETQ. CDR3 length: 14 amino acids. CDR3 sequence: CASRSTGGEGGYTF. DNA of the CDR3: TGCGCCAGCAGGTCGACAGGGGGCGAGGGTGGCTACACCTTC.

The V and J genes are TRBV24-1 and TRBJ2-7; D gene ambiguous. V was clipped by 3 bases and J by 0 bases, with 8 bases between them. The CDR3 spans 14 residues. Germline V gene lookup returns CDR1 KGHDR and CDR2 SFDVKD. The CDR3 loop is CATSDVASSYEQYF. The CDR3 nucleotides read TGTGCCACCAGTGATGTGGCCAGCTCCTACGAGCAGTACTTC.

The V call is TRBV18, the J call TRBJ1-5; 7 bases map to TRBD1. Germline assignment: CDR1 KGHSH and CDR2 LQKENI. The CDR3 sequence is 14 residues long. V was clipped by 3 bases and J by 2 bases; unmatched bases: 1. Here the CDR3 reads CASSPTGGNQPQHF. As DNA, the CDR3 is TGTGCCAGCTCACCTACAGGGGGCAATCAGCCCCAGCATTTT. Variable domain in full (rest from reference TRBV18 and TRBJ1-5): NAGVMQNPRHLVRRRGQEARLRCSPMKGHSHVYWYRQLPEEGLKFMVYLQKENIIDESGMPKERFSAEFPKEGPSILRIQQVVRGDSAAYFCASSPTGGNQPQHFGDGTRLSIL.